The text below deals with one T cell receptor beta chain. This clone was counted only a few times. What this receptor recognizes is not known. The sample holds no much larger clone one base away, and base qualities are not on file. TCRbeta CDR3 regions were amplified from genomic DNA using the immunoSEQ Assay, a bias-controlled multiplex PCR. The paper's processing steps were these. The number of nucleated cells in each sample was estimated by amplification of reference gene primers within the assay. To quantify the absolute abundance of each unique TCRbeta CDR3 rearrangement, sequence reads were collapsed and filtered. For each sample, productive Simpson clonality was calculated by taking the square root of Simpson's diversity index across productive rearrangements. TCRdb provides this immuneACCESS table in a form limited to in-frame rearrangements. Some clones are lacking; in checked studies, under half of them reflect an unresolved V gene, and why the rest are absent is not known. The V and J calls and the clone size are those of that table, but D and trimming were determined from the DNA. The sample table records 240,000 or so clones; 82% of these occur just once. The ten largest make up around an eighth of the sample.

V sheds 4 bases and J sheds 11 bases, leaving 22 bases between their ends. Per the germline V gene, SGHRS is the CDR1 and YFSETQ is the CDR2. Including cysteine and phenylalanine, the CDR3 has 16 amino acids. The entry retains the CDR3 DNA only, 48 bases that are in frame from base 1. This record belongs to a study of blood T cell repertoires in COVID-19 (TCRdb year 2020). Turning to the overall study: Samples from collaborators originated in the United States, Italy and Spain and spanned both the acute and convalescent phases of COVID-19. The prospective study material was composed of cDNA or gDNA derived from T cells, B-cell-depleted T cells, or PBMCs. The repertoires were released in a freely available public database intended as a resource for research on the immune response to SARS-CoV-2. Where available, HLA class I and class II types were taken from metadata supplied by the sample provider and were not determined by assay-based typing. The sample metadata nearly always contained a de-identified subject ID, COVID-19 status, age in years and sex. Samples came from the ongoing ImmuneRACE study (first 160 participants) plus 1,254 subjects from 6 global collaborators. Subjects who had been exposed to COVID-19, were actively infected with it, or had recovered from it provided the deeply sampled blood TCRbeta repertoires that made up the dataset. The paper as a whole reports these results and caveats: The quantity of clinical and demographic metadata differed by source and by participant and was supplied without curation.

The collaborating institutions used their own protocols to collect whole blood in K2EDTA tubes. For TCRbeta analysis, collaborators shipped samples as frozen whole blood, isolated PBMCs, or DNA extracted from either of those sample types. The specimen sequenced was peripheral blood. This TCR came from a woman between 55 and 75 years old with active or convalescent COVID-19. The chain employs TRBV5-1 and TRBJ1-6; TRBD1 could be the D gene, as 5 bases match. The nucleotides are TGCGCCAGCAGCCGGGGGGACCTGATTGAAAGGACACCCCTCCACTTT. This encodes CASSRGDLIERTPLHF. With the rest looked up from the reference TRBV5-1 and TRBJ1-6 genes rather than sequenced, the full variable domain is KAGVTQTPRYLIKTRGQQVTLSCSPISGHRSVSWYQQTPGQGLQFLFEYFSETQRNKGNFPGRFSGRQFSNSRSEMNVSTLELGDSALYLCASSRGDLIERTPLHFGNGTRLTVT.